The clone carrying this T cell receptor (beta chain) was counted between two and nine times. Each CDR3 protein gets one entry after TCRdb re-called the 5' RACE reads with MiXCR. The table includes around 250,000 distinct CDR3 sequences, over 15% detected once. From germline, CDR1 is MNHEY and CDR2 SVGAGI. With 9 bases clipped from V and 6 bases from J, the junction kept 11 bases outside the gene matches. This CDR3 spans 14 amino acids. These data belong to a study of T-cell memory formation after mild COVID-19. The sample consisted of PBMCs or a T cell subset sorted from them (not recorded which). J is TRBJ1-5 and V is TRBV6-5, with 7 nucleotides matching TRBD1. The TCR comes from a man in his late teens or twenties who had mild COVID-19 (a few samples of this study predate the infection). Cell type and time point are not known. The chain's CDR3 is CARSPRGLTQPQHF. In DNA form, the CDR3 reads TGTGCCAGAAGTCCGAGGGGGCTAACTCAGCCCCAGCATTTT.